The 4 T cell receptor beta chains below all came from one sample that was sequenced in a study of shared clonotypes between healthy human individuals. Sequencing was performed with immunoSEQ multiplex PCR; in TCRdb, only in-frame clones are kept and a portion is missing. The data hold approximately 2.3 million clones, with 85% to 95% observed a single time. The sequenced sample consisted of naive CD4+ T cells from PBMCs. Subset here: CD45RA+ positively selected. These receptors all stem from a man in his late teens or twenties in good health. Some clones in this sample may be carry-over from other donors' samples.

The chain has TRBV2 and TRBJ1-2; TRBD1 matches 7 bases. The germline CDR1 and CDR2 sequences are SNHLY and FYNNEI. The CDR3 has 14 residues. The ends lost 7 bases at V and 1 base at J; junction bases unmatched: 6. The CDR3 region is CASTSQGGNYGYTF. The DNA of the CDR3 is TGTGCCAGCACCTCTCAGGGGGGTAACTATGGCTACACCTTC.

The genes are TRBV5-1 and TRBJ2-2; no reliable D call. Between the trimmed V and J ends, which lost 0 bases and 5 bases, there was a span of 11 bases. Germline lookup yields CDR1 SGHRS and CDR2 YFSETQ. CDR3 size: 15 residues. DNA of the CDR3: TGCGCCAGCAGCTTGGTCGGCCCCCTGACCGGGGAGCTGTTTTTT. It is translated as CASSLVGPLTGELFF. Full variable domain (remainder filled in from reference TRBV5-1 and TRBJ2-2): KAGVTQTPRYLIKTRGQQVTLSCSPISGHRSVSWYQQTPGQGLQFLFEYFSETQRNKGNFPGRFSGRQFSNSRSEMNVSTLELGDSALYLCASSLVGPLTGELFFGEGSRLTVL.

The chain recombines TRBV5-1 with TRBJ2-2; maybe TRBD1 (6 bases). This CDR3 region has 15 residues. V gave up 4 bases and J gave up 4 bases, with 14 bases separating them. Germline CDR1 is SGHRS and CDR2 is YFSETQ. As DNA, the CDR3 is TGCGCCAGCAGCCTACAGGGTTATGGCACCGGGGAGCTGTTTTTT. Translating it yields CASSLQGYGTGELFF.

On this clone: The same CDR3 arises from other DNA sequences in this sample as well. The rearrangement joins TRBV28 to TRBJ2-6, with TRBD1 as a possible D gene (6 bases). The CDR3 has 15 amino acids. Trimming stripped 3 bases from V and 2 bases from J, with 8 bases between. Germline CDR1 is MDHEN and CDR2 is SYDVKM. The CDR3 DNA reads as TGTGCCAGCAGTTTCTCAGGGGCTGGGGCCAACGTCCTGACTTTC. This encodes CASSFSGAGANVLTF.